Included here is one T cell receptor (beta chain) sequence, with context. The antigen is unknown. The sample belongs to a study of blood T cells in healthy people across ages. Study-wide results and caveats: One million T cells yielded diversity estimates that were considered underestimates.

Trimming took 2 bases from V and 6 from J; bases not matched to a gene: 4. This CDR3 is built from 15 residues. A second roughly 7 to 12 cycle PCR used barcoded and J-beta primers. TCRdb re-derived calls from the 5' RACE reads in MiXCR, one entry per CDR3 protein. This sample has some 700,000 distinct CDR3 sequences, with about 42% found just once. Sequenced input: blood. The rearrangement uses TRBV12-3 or TRBV12-4 and TRBJ2-1; TRBD2 matches at 10 bases. This clonotype was obtained from a woman aged 55-69 years in good health. CDR3: CASSLLAGDINEQFF. The DNA of the CDR3 is TGTGCCAGCAGTTTACTAGCGGGAGACATCAATGAGCAGTTCTTC.